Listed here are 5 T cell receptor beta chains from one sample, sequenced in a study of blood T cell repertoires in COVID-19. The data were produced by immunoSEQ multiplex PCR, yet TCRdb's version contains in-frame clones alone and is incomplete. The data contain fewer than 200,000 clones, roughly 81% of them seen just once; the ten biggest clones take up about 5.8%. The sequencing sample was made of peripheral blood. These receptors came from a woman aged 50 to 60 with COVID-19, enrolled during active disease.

The CDR3 coding sequence is TGTGCCAGCAGCCAGGGTAGACGGGACTATGGCTACACCTTC. Translating gives CASSQGRRDYGYTF. V and J are TRBV4-2 and TRBJ1-2; no clear D. This CDR3 comprises 14 residues. The germline V and J ends were trimmed by 3 bases and 3 bases, with 11 bases remaining between them. Looked up from germline, CDR1 is LGHNA and CDR2 is YNFKEQ.

CDR3 bases: TGTGCCAGTAGTCTCACCCCCGGAGGTTATTCACCCCTCCACTTT. Amino acid sequence: CASSLTPGGYSPLHF. The chain links TRBV19 to TRBJ1-6; the D is unclear. Per germline, CDR1 LNHDA and CDR2 SQIVND (reference sequence). The CDR3 extends over 15 amino acids. Between the trimmed V and J ends, which lost 5 bases and 8 bases, there was a span of 16 bases.

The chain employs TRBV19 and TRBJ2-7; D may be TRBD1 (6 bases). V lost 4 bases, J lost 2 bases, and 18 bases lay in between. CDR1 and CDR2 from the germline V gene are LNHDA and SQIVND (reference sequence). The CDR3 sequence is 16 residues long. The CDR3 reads CASSTESRDNPYEQYF. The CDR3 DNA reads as TGTGCCAGTAGTACCGAATCCCGGGACAACCCCTACGAGCAGTACTTC.

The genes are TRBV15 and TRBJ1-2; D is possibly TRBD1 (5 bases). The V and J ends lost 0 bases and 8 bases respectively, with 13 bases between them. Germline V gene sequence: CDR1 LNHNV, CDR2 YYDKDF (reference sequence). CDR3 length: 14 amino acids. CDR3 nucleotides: TGTGCCACCAGCAGAGAGGTGTCGGAGGGGGGCTACACCTTC. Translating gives CATSREVSEGGYTF. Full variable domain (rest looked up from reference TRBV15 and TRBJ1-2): DAMVIQNPRYQVTQFGKPVTLSCSQTLNHNVMYWYQQKSSQAPKLLFHYYDKDFNNEADTPDNFQSRRPNTSFCFLDIRSPGLGDTAMYLCATSREVSEGGYTFGSGTRLTVV.

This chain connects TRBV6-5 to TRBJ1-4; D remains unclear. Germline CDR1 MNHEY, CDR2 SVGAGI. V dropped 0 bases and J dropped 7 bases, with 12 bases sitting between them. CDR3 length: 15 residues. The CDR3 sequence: CASSYSKAAGEKLFF. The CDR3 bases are TGTGCCAGCAGTTACTCGAAAGCGGCCGGTGAAAAACTGTTTTTT.